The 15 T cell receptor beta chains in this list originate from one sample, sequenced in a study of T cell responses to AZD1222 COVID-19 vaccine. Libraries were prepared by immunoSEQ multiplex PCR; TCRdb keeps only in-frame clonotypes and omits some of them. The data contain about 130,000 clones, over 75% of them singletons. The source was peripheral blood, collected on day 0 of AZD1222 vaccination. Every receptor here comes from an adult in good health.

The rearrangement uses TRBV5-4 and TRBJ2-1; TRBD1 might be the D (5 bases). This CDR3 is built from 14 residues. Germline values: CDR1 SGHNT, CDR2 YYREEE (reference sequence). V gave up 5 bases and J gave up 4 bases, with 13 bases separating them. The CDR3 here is CASRPTEGYNEQFF. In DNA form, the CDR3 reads TGTGCCAGCAGACCGACAGAAGGGTACAATGAGCAGTTCTTC.

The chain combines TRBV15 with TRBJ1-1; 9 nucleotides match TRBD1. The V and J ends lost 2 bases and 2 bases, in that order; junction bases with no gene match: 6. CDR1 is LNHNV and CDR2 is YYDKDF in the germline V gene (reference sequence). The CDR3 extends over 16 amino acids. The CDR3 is CATSRTQGARNTEAFF. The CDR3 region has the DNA TGTGCCACCAGCAGAACACAGGGGGCGCGCAACACTGAAGCTTTCTTT.

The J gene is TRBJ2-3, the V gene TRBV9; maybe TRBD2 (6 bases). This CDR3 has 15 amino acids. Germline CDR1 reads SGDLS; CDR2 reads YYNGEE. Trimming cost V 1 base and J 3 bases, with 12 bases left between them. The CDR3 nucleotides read TGTGCCAGCAGCGTATCAACTAGCCTAACAGATACGCAGTATTTT. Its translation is CASSVSTSLTDTQYF.

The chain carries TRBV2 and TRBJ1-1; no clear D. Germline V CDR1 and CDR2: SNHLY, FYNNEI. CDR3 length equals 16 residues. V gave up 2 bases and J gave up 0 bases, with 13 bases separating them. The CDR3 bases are TGTGCCAGCAGTGAACTAGGGCCACTCATGAACACTGAAGCTTTCTTT. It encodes CASSELGPLMNTEAFF. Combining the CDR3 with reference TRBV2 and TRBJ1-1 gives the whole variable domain EPEVTQTPSHQVTQMGQEVILRCVPISNHLYFYWYRQILGQKVEFLVSFYNNEISEKSEIFDDQFSVERPDGSNFTLKIRSTKLEDSAMYFCASSELGPLMNTEAFFGQGTRLTVV.

CDR3 DNA: TGTGCTAGTGGTTTGGACCGATCTAGCGGGTACCATCAAGAGACCCAGTACTTC. This translates into CASGLDRSSGYHQETQYF. The J gene is TRBJ2-5, the V gene TRBV12-5; 8 positions match TRBD2. This CDR3 has 18 amino acids. V lost 1 base to trimming and J lost 2 bases; unmatched junction nucleotides: 12. Germline V gene sequence: CDR1 LGHNT, CDR2 FRNRAP.

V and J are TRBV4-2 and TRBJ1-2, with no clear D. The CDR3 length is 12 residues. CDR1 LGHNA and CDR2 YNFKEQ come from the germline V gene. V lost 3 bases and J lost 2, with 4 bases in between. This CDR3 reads CASSQGNYGYTF. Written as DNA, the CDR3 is TGTGCCAGCAGCCAGGGGAACTATGGCTACACCTTC.

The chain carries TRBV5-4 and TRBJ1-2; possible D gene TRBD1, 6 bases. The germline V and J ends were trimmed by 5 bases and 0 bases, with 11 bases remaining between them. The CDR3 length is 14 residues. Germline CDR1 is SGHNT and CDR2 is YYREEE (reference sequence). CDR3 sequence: CASSWDKANYGYTF. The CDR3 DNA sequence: TGTGCCAGCAGTTGGGACAAAGCTAACTATGGCTACACCTTC.

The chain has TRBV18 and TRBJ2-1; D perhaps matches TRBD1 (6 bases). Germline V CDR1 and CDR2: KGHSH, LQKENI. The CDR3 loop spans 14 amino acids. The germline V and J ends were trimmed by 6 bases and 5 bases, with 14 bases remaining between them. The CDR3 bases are TGTGCCAGCTCCCCGAGAGCAGGGGACAATGAGCAGTTCTTC. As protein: CASSPRAGDNEQFF.

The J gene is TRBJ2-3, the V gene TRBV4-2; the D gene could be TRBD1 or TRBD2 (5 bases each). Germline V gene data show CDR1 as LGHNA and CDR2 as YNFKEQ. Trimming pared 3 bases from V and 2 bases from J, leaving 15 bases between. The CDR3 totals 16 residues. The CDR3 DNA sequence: TGTGCCAGCAGCCACGGGGCACAGAGAAACACAGATACGCAGTATTTT. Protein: CASSHGAQRNTDTQYF.

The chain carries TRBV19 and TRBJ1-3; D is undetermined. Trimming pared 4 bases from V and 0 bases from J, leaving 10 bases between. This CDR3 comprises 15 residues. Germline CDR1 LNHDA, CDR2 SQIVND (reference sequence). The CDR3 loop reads CASSTSPNSGNTIYF. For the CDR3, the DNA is TGTGCCAGTAGTACCAGTCCGAACTCTGGAAACACCATATATTTT.

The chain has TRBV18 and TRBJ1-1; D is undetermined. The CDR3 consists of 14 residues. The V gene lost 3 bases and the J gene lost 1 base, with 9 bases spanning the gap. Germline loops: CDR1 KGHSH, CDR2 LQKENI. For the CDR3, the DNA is TGTGCCAGCTCACCCCCTTCCGAGAACACTGAAGCTTTCTTT. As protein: CASSPPSENTEAFF.

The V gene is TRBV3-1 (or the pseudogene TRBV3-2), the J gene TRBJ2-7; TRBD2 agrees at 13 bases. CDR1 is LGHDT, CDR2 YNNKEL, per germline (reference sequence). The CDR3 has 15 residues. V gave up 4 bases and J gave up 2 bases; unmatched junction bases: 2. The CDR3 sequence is CASSPGLAGAYEQYF. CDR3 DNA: TGTGCCAGCAGCCCCGGACTAGCGGGAGCCTACGAGCAGTACTTC.

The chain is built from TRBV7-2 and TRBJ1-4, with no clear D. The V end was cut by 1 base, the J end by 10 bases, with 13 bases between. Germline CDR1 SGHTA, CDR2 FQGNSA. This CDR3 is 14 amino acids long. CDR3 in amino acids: CASSLDRGYGKLFF. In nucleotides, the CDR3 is TGTGCCAGCAGCTTAGACAGAGGTTACGGAAAACTGTTTTTT.

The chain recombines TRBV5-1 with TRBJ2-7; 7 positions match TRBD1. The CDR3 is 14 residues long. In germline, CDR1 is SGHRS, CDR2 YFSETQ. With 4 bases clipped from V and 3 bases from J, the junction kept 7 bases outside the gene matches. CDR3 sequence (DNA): TGCGCCAGCAGCACCAGACAGGGAAACTACGAGCAGTACTTC. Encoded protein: CASSTRQGNYEQYF.

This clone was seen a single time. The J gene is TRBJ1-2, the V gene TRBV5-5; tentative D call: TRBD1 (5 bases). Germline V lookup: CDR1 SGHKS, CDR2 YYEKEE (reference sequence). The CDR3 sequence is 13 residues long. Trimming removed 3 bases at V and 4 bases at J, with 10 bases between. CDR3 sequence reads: CASSSTVTYGYTF. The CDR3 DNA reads TGTGCCAGCAGCTCGACAGTTACCTATGGCTACACCTTC.